This T cell receptor (beta chain) was profiled in a study of blood T cells in healthy people across ages. About the research overall: Through template switching, about one barcoded beta molecule was captured per two T cells, as measured in model experiments.

Regarding the study as a whole: Long-lived donors carried more naive CD4+ cells and greater diversity than aged donors. Diversity was estimated from one million T cells, and these estimates were considered underestimates.

Sample-barcoded 5' priming and a J-beta primer mix drove a second PCR of about 6 to 12 cycles. TCRdb called the 5' RACE reads again in MiXCR, with one record for every CDR3 protein. In the table there are some 1,800,000 distinct CDR3 sequences, about 39% of which are singletons. The length of the CDR3 is 12 residues. Germline V CDR1 and CDR2: KGHDR, SFDVKD. Trimming pared 6 bases from V and 1 base from J, leaving 5 bases between. Only a few counts were recorded for this clonotype. The antigen remains unidentified. One base away lies a much larger clone, so this may be a sequencing read error. The sequenced sample consisted of blood. This receptor was obtained from a human donor in good health. The J gene is TRBJ1-1, the V gene TRBV24-1; D ambiguous. The CDR3 DNA follows: TGTGCCACCAGTTGGGGGAACACTGAAGCTTTCTTT. It is translated as CATSWGNTEAFF.